This T cell receptor beta chain was sequenced in a study of metastatic and nonmetastatic thyroid tumors. Study observations and caveats: A significant increase in TCR beta diversity was reportedly seen in malignant thyroid tumors relative to benign nodules, in blood and tumor.

With MiXCR, TCRdb reprocessed the PCR reads. The sample has over 30,000 clones, roughly 22% seen once. The CDR3 has 13 amino acids. Germline V gene lookup returns CDR1 KGHSH and CDR2 LQKENI. V lost 5 bases and J 11 bases, leaving 18 bases between the germline ends. No treatment had been given to any patient before thyroid surgery. About this clone itself: The antigen is undetermined.

This chain joins TRBV18 and TRBJ1-1; D might be TRBD1 (5 bases). Sequencing input: tumor tissue. The TCR originated in a male donor with papillary thyroid cancer or a benign thyroid nodule (not recorded which). Some clones in this sample may be carry-over from other donors' samples. CDR3 sequence (DNA): TGTGCCAGCTCAACGAAACAGGCAGAGGCGGCTTTCTTT. The encoded protein is CASSTKQAEAAFF.